This T cell receptor (beta chain) was documented in a study of HIV-infected patients and healthy controls. Overall study findings and caveats: Significantly higher mean Gini indices appeared in HIV-infected repertoires, possibly reflecting oligoclonality.

This CDR3 is 14 amino acids long. The V end was cut by 2 bases, the J end by 1 base, with 7 bases between. The V gene's germline CDR1 is KGHSH and CDR2 LQKENI. cDNA was made from approximately 0.55 ug RNA using alpha and beta constant primers. Separate chain-specific third strand synthesis with multiplexing indices produced the alpha and beta libraries. TCRdb re-analysed the 5' RACE reads in MiXCR, keeping a single row per CDR3 protein. The sample shows 2,000 to 2,500 distinct CDR3 sequences, 14% of them seen only once. By frequency in the sample, this clonotype is medium-sized. The antigen is undetermined. Follow-up blood was drawn about 14 weeks, roughly three months, after antiretroviral therapy began. All unsorted peripheral T cells were captured because whole blood was used without fractionation.

The sample was blood, taken during antiretroviral therapy. The chain uses TRBV18 and TRBJ2-3, with a tentative D call TRBD1 (5 bases). The sequence was obtained from an adult with HIV infection. The DNA for the CDR3 is TGTGCCAGCTCACCAACAGGCCGCACAGATACGCAGTATTTT. As protein: CASSPTGRTDTQYF.